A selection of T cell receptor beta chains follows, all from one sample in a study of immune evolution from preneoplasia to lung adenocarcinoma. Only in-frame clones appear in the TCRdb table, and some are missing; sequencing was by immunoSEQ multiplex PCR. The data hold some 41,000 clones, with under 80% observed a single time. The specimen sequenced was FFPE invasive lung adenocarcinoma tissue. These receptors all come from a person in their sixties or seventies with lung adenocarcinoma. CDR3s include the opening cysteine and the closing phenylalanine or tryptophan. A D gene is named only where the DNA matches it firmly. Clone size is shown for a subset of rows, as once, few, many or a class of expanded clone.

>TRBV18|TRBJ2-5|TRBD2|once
TGTGCCAGCTCAACGCGGACTAGCTTCCAAGAGACCCAGTACTTC
CASSTRTSFQETQYF
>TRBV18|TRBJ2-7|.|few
TGTGCCAGCTCACCATCAGGGGCCGAGCAGTACTTC
CASSPSGAEQYF
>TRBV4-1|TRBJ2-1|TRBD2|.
TGCGCCAGCAGCCAAGCGGGAGGGCCGGTTTCCTACAATGAGCAGTTCTTC
CASSQAGGPVSYNEQFF
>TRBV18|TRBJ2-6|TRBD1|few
TGTGCCAGCTCACTTGCACAGGGGGAACAAGCTGGGGCCAACGTCCTGACTTTC
CASSLAQGEQAGANVLTF
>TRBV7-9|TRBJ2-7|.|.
TGTGCCAGCAGCTTCTGGACGGGCAGTTCCGAGCAGTACTTC
CASSFWTGSSEQYF
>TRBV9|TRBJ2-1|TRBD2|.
TGTGCCAGCAGCGTAGAAGTCGGGCGGGACTACAACAATGAGCAGTTCTTC
CASSVEVGRDYNNEQFF
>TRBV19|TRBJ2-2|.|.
TGTGCCAGTAGTATAGGGGCAGGGCCTGGGCTGTTTTTT
CASSIGAGPGLFF
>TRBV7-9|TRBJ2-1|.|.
TGTGCCAGCAGCTTGGTCCGGGAGCAGACGTTCTTC
CASSLVREQTFF
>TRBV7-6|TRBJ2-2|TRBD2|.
TGTGCCAGCAGCTTAAGGGCTAGCGGGACGAACACCGGGGAGCTGTTTTTT
CASSLRASGTNTGELFF
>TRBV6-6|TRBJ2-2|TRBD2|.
TGTGCCAGCAGTAGCGGGAGTAACACCGGGGAGCTGTTTTTT
CASSSGSNTGELFF
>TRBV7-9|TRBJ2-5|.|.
TGTGCCAGCAGCCCCCCCCTGTACTTC
CASSPPLYF
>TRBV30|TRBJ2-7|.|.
TGTGCCTATTACAGGGTTAGCTCCTACGAGCAGTACTTC
CAYYRVSSYEQYF
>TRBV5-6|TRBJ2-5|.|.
TGTGCCAGCAGCTTGCGACGGCGGGAGACCCAGTACTTC
CASSLRRRETQYF
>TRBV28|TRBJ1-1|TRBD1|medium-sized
TGTGCCAGCAGCCGTGACAGGGTCACTGAAGCTTTCTTT
CASSRDRVTEAFF
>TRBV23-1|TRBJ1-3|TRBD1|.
TGCGCCAGCAGTCAATCCCCGGGACAGTCGAGCTCTGGAAACACCATATATTTT
CASSQSPGQSSSGNTIYF
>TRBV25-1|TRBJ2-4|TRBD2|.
TGTGCCAGCAGTGGGACTAGCGGGATTCAGTACTTC
CASSGTSGIQYF
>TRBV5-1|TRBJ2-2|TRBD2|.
TGCGCCAGCAGCATGACTAGCGGGAGCACCGGGGAGCTGTTTTTT
CASSMTSGSTGELFF
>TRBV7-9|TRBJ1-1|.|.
TGTGCCAGCAGCTTAACATCATCTGAAGCTTTCTTT
CASSLTSSEAFF
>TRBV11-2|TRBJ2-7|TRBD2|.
TGTGCCAGCAGCCCCACTAGCGGAGCTTACGAGCAGTACTTC
CASSPTSGAYEQYF
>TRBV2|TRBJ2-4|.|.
TGTGCCAGCAGTGGGTCAAGGGAGAACATTCAGTACTTC
CASSGSRENIQYF
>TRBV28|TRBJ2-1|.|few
TGTGCCAGCAATCGGAACAATGAGCAGTTCTTC
CASNRNNEQFF
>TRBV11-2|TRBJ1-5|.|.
TGTGCCAGCAGCTTATCCGACAATCAGCCCCAGCATTTT
CASSLSDNQPQHF
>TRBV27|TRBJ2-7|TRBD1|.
TGTGCCAGCAGTCTTAGGACAGGGGGCGCCTACGAGCAGTACTTC
CASSLRTGGAYEQYF
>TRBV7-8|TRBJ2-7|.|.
TGTGCCAGCTCCGGCGGGAACTACGAGCAGTACTTC
CASSGGNYEQYF
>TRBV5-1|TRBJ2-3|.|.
TGCGCCAGCAGCACCCTCACAGATACGCAGTATTTT
CASSTLTDTQYF
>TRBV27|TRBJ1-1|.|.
TGTGCCAGCAGAGATGGAACCACTGAAGCTTTCTTT
CASRDGTTEAFF
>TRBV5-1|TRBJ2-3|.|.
TGCGCCAGCAGAAGAGAGTCCGCAGATACGCAGTATTTT
CASRRESADTQYF
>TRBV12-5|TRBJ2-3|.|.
TGTGCTAGTGGTTTATACGGTATGGCAGATACGCAGTATTTT
CASGLYGMADTQYF
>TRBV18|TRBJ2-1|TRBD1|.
TGTGCCAGCTCACAAACCGGGACAGGGAACAATGAGCAGTTCTTC
CASSQTGTGNNEQFF
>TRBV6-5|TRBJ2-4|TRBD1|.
TGTGCCAGCAGTCACCAGGGGGAAAACATTCAGTACTTC
CASSHQGENIQYF
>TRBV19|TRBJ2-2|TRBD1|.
TGTGCCAGTAGTATGACAGGGATGACGACCGGGGAGCTGTTTTTT
CASSMTGMTTGELFF
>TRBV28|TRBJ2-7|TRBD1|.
TGTGCCAGCAGTATACCCGGGACAGGGGGAGGTGAGCAGTACTTC
CASSIPGTGGGEQYF
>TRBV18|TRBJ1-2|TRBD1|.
TGTGCCAGCGGGACAGTCTATGGCTACACCTTC
CASGTVYGYTF
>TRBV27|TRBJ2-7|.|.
TGTGCCAGTCGGAACGGGGCATCCTACGAGCAGTACTTC
CASRNGASYEQYF
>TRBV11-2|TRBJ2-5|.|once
TGTGCCAGCAGCTCCCGCATAGGGGCTGCTGCAGAGACCCAGTACTTC
CASSSRIGAAAETQYF
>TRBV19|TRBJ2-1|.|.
TGTGCCAGTAGTGCTGAAGACAGTGGGGAGAATGAGCAGTTCTTC
CASSAEDSGENEQFF
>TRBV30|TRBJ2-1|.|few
TGTGCCTGGAGAGGACAGTACAATGAGCAGTTCTTC
CAWRGQYNEQFF
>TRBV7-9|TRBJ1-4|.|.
TGTGCCAGCAGCTTAGCGAACAGGGATGGTGAAAAACTGTTTTTT
CASSLANRDGEKLFF
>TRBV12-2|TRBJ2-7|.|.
TGTGCAAGTCGCTTGTGGGGAGAAAACCCCTACGAGCAGTACTTC
CASRLWGENPYEQYF
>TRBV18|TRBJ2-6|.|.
TGTGCCAGCTCACCAGGGTCGACTGTATCTGGGGCCAACGTCCTGACTTTC
CASSPGSTVSGANVLTF
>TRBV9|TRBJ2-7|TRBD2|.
TGTGCCAGCAGCCGCACTAGCGGGAGGGACTCTGGGCAGTACTTC
CASSRTSGRDSGQYF
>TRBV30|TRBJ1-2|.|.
TGTGCCTGGACCCCGGGGAGGGTTGGCGGTTATGGCTACACCTTC
CAWTPGRVGGYGYTF
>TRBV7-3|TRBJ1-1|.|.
TGTGCCAGCAGCTTTTTGGGGGGGGCGAACACTGAAGCTTTCTTT
CASSFLGGANTEAFF
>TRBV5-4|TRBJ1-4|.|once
TGTGCCAGCAGCTACAGGAGCCCTAATGAAAAACTGTTTTTT
CASSYRSPNEKLFF
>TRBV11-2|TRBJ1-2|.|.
TGTGCCAGCAGCCCCTCCCTGGTTGGGGGCTACACCTTC
CASSPSLVGGYTF
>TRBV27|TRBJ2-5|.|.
TGTGCCAGCGCCTCACTCCGACGGAACCAAGAGACCCAGTACTTC
CASASLRRNQETQYF
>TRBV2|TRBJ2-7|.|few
TGTGCCAGCAGCGAGGACAGCCACGAGCAGTACTTC
CASSEDSHEQYF
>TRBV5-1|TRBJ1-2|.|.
TGCGCCAGCAGACCCGGGACCCAAGAGAACTATGGCTACACCTTC
CASRPGTQENYGYTF
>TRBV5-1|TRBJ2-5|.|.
TGCGCCAGCAGGAACACCGGATCTCAAGAGACCCAGTACTTC
CASRNTGSQETQYF
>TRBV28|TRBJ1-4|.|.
TGTGCCAGCAGTTTAAACCCTCGCCAATATGAAAAACTGTTTTTT
CASSLNPRQYEKLFF
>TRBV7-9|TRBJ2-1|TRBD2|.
TGTGCCAGCAGCTTGGGGCCTAGCGGCCACAATGAGCAGTTCTTC
CASSLGPSGHNEQFF
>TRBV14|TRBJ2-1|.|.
TGTGCCAGCAGCCAAGTTCGTAGCGCGAACAATGAGCAGTTCTTC
CASSQVRSANNEQFF
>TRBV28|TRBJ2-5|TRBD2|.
TGTGCCAGCAGCGCCGGGACTAACCAAGAGACCCAGTACTTC
CASSAGTNQETQYF
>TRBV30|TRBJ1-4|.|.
TGTGCCTGGAGTGTATGGACGATGGAGGGAAAACTGTTTTTT
CAWSVWTMEGKLFF
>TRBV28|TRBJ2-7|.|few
TGTGCCAGCAGTTTATTCCCAGGGGAAGGTATCTACGAGCAGTACTTC
CASSLFPGEGIYEQYF
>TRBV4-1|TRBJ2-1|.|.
TGCGCCAGCAGCCAAGATCACCATAGCGGTTACAATGAGCAGTTCTTC
CASSQDHHSGYNEQFF
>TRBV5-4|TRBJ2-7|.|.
TGTGCCAGCAGCCAGGCGGCGGGGTTCGGGACCTACGAGCAGTACTTC
CASSQAAGFGTYEQYF
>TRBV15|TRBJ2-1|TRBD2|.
TGTGCCACCAGCACGGGGACGACTAGCGGGAGGTCGCAGTTCTTC
CATSTGTTSGRSQFF
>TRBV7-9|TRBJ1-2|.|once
TGTGCCAGCAGCTTGACAGGATCCGGCTACACCTTC
CASSLTGSGYTF
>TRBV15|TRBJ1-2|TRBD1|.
TGTGCCACCAGCAGGCCGGACAGGGCTAACTATGGCTACACCTTC
CATSRPDRANYGYTF